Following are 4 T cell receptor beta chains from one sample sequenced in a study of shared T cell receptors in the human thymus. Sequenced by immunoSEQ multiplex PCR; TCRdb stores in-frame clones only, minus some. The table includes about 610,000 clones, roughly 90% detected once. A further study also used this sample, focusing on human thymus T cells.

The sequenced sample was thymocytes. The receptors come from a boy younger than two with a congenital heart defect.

CDR3 region: CASSYGRGSAGELFF. Here the CDR3 DNA reads TGTGCCAGCAGTTATGGGCGGGGGTCGGCCGGGGAGCTGTTTTTT. V and J are TRBV6-5 and TRBJ2-2; TRBD2 matches 7 bases. The CDR3 runs to 15 residues. Germline CDR1 MNHEY, CDR2 SVGAGI. V shed 3 bases and J 6 bases; nucleotides not matched to a gene: 7.

The CDR3, as DNA: TGTGCCAGCAGCATAAATCCAGGGGCCGGGGAGCTGTTTTTT. Translating it yields CASSINPGAGELFF. The rearrangement uses TRBV7-6 and TRBJ2-2; possible D gene TRBD1, 6 bases. Germline-derived CDR1 and CDR2 are SGHVS and FNYEAQ. Trimming pared 5 bases from V and 6 bases from J, leaving 13 bases between. This CDR3 comprises 14 residues.

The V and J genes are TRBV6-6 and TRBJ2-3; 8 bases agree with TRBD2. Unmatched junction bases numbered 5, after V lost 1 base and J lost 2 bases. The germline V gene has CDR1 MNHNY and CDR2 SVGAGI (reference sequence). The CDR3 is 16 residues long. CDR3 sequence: CASSYWSGGDTDTQYF. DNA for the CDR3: TGTGCCAGCAGTTACTGGTCCGGGGGGGACACAGATACGCAGTATTTT.

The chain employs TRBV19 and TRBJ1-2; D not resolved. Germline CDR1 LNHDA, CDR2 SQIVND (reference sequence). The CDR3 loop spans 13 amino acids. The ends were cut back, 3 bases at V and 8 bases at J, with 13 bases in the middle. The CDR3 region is CASSISHPQGYTF. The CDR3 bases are TGTGCCAGTAGTATCTCCCATCCACAAGGCTACACCTTC. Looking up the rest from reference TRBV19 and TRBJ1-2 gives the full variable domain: DGGITQSPKYLFRKEGQNVTLSCEQNLNHDAMYWYRQDPGQGLRLIYYSQIVNDFQKGDIAEGYSVSREKKESFPLTVTSAQKNPTAFYLCASSISHPQGYTFGSGTRLTVV.